This record looks at one TCR beta chain sequence and its context. The data belong to a study of blood T cell repertoires in COVID-19. Overall study: There were acute and convalescent COVID-19 samples, and they came from the United States, Italy and Spain. In each case, the material was cDNA or gDNA derived from T cells, B-cell-depleted T cells, or PBMCs.

V was trimmed by 2 bases and J by 8 bases, leaving 15 bases between them. Per germline, CDR1 MNHEY and CDR2 SVGAGI. This CDR3 spans 15 amino acids. Per the original data handling: By means of reference gene primer amplification, nucleated cell counts were estimated. TCRdb's table, derived via immunoSEQ multiplex PCR, lists solely in-frame clones and lacks some. That table furnishes V, J and clone size, whereas the DNA furnished D and trimming. The repertoire holds just over 150,000 clones, with about 80% as singletons. The TCR comes from a man aged 60-69 years with acute or convalescent COVID-19. The chain links TRBV6-5 to TRBJ1-4; unclear D gene. Sequenced sample: peripheral blood. The CDR3 spells CASSYGSGVREKLFF. The CDR3 DNA is TGTGCCAGCAGTTACGGGAGCGGGGTTAGGGAAAAACTGTTTTTT.